This T cell receptor beta chain was observed in a study of CD8 T cells in ankylosing spondylitis. TCRdb itself ran the 5' RACE reads through MiXCR, one entry per CDR3 protein. This sample has approximately 250,000 distinct CDR3 sequences, with 10% to 13% found just once. This CDR3 spans 15 amino acids. Germline-derived CDR1 and CDR2 are ENHRY and SYGVKD. Trimming cost V 0 bases and J 4 bases, with 13 bases left between them. This clonotype was detected ten times or more. Input material: blood, either unsorted or a sorted T cell fraction (not recorded which). This TCR came from a male donor with ankylosing spondylitis or in good health (not recorded which). V gene TRBV10-3 combines with J gene TRBJ2-7, with a possible D match to TRBD1 (5 bases). The CDR3 DNA reads as TGTGCCATCAGTGAGTCAGGGGCTGGTCCGTACGAGCAGTACTTC. This gives the protein CAISESGAGPYEQYF.